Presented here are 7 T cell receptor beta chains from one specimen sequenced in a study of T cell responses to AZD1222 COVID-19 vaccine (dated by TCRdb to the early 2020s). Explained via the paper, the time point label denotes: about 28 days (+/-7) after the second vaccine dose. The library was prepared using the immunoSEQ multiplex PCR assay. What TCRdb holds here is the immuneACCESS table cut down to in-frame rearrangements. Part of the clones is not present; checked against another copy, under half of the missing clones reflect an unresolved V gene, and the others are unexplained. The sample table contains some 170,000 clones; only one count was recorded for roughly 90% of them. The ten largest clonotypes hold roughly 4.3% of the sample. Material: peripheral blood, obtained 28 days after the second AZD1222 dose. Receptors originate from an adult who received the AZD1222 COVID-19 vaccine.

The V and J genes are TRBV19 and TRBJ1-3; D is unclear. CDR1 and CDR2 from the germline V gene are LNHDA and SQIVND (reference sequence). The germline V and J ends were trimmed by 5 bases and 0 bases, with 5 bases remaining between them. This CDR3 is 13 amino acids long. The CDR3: CASSPSSGNTIYF. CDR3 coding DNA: TGTGCCAGTAGTCCCAGCTCTGGAAACACCATATATTTT.

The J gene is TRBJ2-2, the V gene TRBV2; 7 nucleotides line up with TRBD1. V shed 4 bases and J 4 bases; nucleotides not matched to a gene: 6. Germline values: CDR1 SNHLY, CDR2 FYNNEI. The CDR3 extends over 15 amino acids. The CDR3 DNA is TGTGCCAGCAGTGTTACGGCAGGGGGCACCGGGGAGCTGTTTTTT. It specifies CASSVTAGGTGELFF.

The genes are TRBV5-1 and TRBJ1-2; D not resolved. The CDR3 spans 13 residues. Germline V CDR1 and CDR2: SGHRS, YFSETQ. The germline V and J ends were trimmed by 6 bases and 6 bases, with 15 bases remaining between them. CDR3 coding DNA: TGCGCCAGCACCGTGGGAGGGCTCAATGGCTACACCTTC. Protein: CASTVGGLNGYTF.

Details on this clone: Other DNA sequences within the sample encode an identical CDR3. CDR3 sequence (DNA): TGTGCCATCAGTGAGTCAGGGAACTATGGCTACACCTTC. Residues: CAISESGNYGYTF. The chain is built from TRBV10-3 and TRBJ1-2, with D unresolved. CDR1 is ENHRY, CDR2 SYGVKD, per germline. Trimming took 0 bases from V and 2 from J, leaving 4 bases between them. This CDR3 comprises 13 residues.

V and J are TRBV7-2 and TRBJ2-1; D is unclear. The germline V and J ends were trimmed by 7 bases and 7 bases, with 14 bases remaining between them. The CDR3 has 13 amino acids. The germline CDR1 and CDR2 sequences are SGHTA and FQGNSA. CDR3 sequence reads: CASNPGRLNEQFF. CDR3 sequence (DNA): TGTGCCAGCAACCCTGGGCGATTAAATGAGCAGTTCTTC.

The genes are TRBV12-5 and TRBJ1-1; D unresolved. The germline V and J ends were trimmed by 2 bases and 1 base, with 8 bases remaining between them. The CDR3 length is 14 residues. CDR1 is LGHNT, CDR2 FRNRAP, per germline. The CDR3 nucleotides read TGTGCTAGTGGTTTGTCTACACAGAACACTGAAGCTTTCTTT. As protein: CASGLSTQNTEAFF.

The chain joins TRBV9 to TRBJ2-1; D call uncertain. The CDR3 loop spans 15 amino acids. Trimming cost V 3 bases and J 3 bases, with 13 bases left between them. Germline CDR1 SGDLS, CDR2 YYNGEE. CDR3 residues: CASSAFIEGYNEQFF. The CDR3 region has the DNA TGTGCCAGCAGCGCCTTCATTGAAGGCTACAATGAGCAGTTCTTC.